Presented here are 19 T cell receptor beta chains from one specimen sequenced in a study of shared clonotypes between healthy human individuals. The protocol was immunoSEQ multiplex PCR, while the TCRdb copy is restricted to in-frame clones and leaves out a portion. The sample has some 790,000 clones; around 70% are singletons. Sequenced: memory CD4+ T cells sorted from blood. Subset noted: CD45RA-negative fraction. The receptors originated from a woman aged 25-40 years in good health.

CDR3 in amino acids: CASSETVANYGYTF. Written as DNA, the CDR3 is TGTGCCAGCAGTGAGACAGTCGCTAACTATGGCTACACCTTC. The J gene is TRBJ1-2, the V gene TRBV28, with D maybe TRBD1 (5 bases). V was trimmed by 5 bases and J by 0 bases, leaving 10 bases between them. The CDR3 extends over 14 amino acids. In germline, CDR1 is MDHEN, CDR2 SYDVKM.

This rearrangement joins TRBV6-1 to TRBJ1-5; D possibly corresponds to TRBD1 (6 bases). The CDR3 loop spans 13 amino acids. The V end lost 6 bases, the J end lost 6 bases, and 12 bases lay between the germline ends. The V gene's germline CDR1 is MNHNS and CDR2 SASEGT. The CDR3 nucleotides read TGTGCCAGCAGGATGGGGGCCAGTCAGCCCCAGCATTTT. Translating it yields CASRMGASQPQHF.

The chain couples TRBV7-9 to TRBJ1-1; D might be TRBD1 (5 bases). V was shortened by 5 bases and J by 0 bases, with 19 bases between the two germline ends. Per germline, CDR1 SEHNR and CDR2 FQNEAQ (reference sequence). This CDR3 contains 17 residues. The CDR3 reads CASSTLHTGGMNTEAFF. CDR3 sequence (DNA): TGTGCCAGCAGCACATTGCATACGGGGGGTATGAACACTGAAGCTTTCTTT.

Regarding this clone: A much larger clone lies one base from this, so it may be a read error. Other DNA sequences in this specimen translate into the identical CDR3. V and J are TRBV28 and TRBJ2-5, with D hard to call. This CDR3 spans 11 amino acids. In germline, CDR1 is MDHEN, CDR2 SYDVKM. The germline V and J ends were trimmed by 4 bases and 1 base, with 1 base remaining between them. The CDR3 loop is CASSSQETQYF. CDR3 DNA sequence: TGTGCCAGCAGTTCCCAAGAGACCCAGTACTTC.

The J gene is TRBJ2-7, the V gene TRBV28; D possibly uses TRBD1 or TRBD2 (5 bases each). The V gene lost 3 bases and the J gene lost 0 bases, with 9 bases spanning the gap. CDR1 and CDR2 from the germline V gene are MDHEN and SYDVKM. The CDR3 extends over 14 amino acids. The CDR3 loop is CASSFWGSSYEQYF. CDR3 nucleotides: TGTGCCAGCAGTTTTTGGGGGAGCTCCTACGAGCAGTACTTC.

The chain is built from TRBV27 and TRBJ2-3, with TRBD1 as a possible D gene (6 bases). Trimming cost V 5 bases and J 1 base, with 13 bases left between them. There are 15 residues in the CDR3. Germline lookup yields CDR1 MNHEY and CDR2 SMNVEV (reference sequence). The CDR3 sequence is CASSPDRIRTDTQYF. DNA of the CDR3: TGTGCCAGCAGTCCCGACAGGATCCGCACAGATACGCAGTATTTT.

The CDR3 bases are TGTGCCAGCAGCTCGACAGGGTTCGCGGGGGAGCAGTACTTC. Residues: CASSSTGFAGEQYF. The chain is built from TRBV7-9 and TRBJ2-7; possible D gene TRBD1, 7 bases. Germline V gene lookup returns CDR1 SEHNR and CDR2 FQNEAQ (reference sequence). Trimming pared 4 bases from V and 7 bases from J, leaving 17 bases between. The CDR3 totals 14 residues.

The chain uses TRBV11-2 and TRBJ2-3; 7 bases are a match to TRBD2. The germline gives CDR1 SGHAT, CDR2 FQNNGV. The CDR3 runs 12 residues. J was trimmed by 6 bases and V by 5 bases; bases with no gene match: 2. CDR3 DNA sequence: TGTGCCAGCAGCCTTAGCGGGGATACGCAGTATTTT. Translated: CASSLSGDTQYF.

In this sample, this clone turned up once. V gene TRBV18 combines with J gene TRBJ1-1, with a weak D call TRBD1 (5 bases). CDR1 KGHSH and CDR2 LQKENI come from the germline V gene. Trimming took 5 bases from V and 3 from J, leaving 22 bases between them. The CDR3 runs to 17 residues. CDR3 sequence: CASSIKGPGIWDTEAFF. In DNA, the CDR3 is TGTGCCAGCTCAATAAAGGGGCCCGGGATATGGGACACTGAAGCTTTCTTT.

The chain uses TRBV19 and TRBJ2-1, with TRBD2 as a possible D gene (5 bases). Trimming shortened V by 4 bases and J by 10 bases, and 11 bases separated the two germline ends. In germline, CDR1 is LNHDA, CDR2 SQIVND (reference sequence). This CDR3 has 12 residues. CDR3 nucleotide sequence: TGTGCCAGTAGTACCGGACTGGACGAGCAGTTCTTC. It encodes CASSTGLDEQFF.

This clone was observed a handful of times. The CDR3 reads CASTGTSTYEQYF. CDR3 sequence (DNA): TGTGCCAGCACCGGGACTAGCACTTACGAGCAGTACTTC. The chain employs TRBV6-1 and TRBJ2-7; TRBD2 matches 9 bases. V lost 7 bases to trimming and J lost 4 bases; unmatched junction nucleotides: 5. The V gene's germline CDR1 is MNHNS and CDR2 SASEGT. The CDR3 has 13 amino acids.

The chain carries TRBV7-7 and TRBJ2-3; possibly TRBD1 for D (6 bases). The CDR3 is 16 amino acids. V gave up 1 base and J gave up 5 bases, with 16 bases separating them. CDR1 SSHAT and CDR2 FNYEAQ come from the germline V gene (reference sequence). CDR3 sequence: CASSLGQASSGDTQYF. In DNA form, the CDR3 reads TGTGCCAGCAGCTTAGGACAGGCTAGCTCTGGAGATACGCAGTATTTT.

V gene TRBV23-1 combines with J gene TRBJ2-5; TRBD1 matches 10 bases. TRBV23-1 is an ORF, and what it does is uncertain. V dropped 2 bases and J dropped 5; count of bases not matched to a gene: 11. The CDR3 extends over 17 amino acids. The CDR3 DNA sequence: TGCGCCAGCAGTCAAGGTGACCGGGACAGGGGAGGCGAGACCCAGTACTTC. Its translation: CASSQGDRDRGGETQYF.

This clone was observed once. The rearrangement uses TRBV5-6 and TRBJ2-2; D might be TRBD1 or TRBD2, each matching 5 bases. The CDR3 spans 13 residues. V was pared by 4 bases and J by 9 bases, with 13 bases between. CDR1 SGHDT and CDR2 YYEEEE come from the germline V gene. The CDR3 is CASSRDLGRELFF. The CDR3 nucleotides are TGTGCCAGCAGCCGGGACCTTGGTCGGGAGCTGTTTTTT.

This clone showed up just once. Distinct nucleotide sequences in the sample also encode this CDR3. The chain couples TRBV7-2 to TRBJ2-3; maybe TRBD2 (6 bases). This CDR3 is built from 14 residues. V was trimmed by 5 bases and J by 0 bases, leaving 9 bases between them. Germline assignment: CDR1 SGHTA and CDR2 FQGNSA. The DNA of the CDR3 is TGTGCCAGCAGCCCCGGGAGCAGCACAGATACGCAGTATTTT. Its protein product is CASSPGSSTDTQYF.

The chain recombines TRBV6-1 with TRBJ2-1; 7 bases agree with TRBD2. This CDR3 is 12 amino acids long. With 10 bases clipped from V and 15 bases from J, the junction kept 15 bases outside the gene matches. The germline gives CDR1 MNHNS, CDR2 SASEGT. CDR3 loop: CATNWGGPARFF. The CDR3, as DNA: TGTGCCACAAATTGGGGGGGACCTGCGCGGTTCTTC.

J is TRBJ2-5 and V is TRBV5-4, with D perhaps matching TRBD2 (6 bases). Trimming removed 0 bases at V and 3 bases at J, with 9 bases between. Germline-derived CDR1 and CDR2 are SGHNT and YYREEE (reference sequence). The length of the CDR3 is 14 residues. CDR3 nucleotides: TGTGCCAGCAGCTTGGCTAGGAGGGAAGAGACCCAGTACTTC. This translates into CASSLARREETQYF.

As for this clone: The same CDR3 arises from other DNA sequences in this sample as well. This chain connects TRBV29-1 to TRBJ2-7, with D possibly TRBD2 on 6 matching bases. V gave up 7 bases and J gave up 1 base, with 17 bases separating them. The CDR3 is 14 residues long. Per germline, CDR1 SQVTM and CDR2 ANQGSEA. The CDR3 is CSGVMGEVSYEQYF. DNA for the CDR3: TGCAGCGGCGTCATGGGGGAGGTATCCTACGAGCAGTACTTC.

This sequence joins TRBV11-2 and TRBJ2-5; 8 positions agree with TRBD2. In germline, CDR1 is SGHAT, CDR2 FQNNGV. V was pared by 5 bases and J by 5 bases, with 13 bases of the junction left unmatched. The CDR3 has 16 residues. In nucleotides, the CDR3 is TGTGCCAGCAGCCCAACACTAGCGGAGCCCCACGAGACCCAGTACTTC. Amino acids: CASSPTLAEPHETQYF.